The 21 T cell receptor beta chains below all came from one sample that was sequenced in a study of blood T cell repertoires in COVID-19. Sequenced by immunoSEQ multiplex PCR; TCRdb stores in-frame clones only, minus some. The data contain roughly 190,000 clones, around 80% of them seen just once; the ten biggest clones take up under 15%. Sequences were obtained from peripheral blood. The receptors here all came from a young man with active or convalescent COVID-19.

The CDR3 DNA follows: TGTGCCAGCAGTGAAGGGCAGGGTCCCTATGGCTACACCTTC. Residues: CASSEGQGPYGYTF. This sequence joins TRBV2 and TRBJ1-2, with D possibly TRBD1 on 5 matching bases. V lost 1 base and J lost 4, with 10 bases in between. Germline V gene data show CDR1 as SNHLY and CDR2 as FYNNEI. There are 14 residues in the CDR3.

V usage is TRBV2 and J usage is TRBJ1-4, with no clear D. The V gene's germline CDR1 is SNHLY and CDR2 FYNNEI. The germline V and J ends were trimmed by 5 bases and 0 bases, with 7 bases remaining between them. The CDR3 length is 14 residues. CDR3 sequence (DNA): TGTGCCAGCAGTCGCGGTGCAACTAATGAAAAACTGTTTTTT. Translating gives CASSRGATNEKLFF.

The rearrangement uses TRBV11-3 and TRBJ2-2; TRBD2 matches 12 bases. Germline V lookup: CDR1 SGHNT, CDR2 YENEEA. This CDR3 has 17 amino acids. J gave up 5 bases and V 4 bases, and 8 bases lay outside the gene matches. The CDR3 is CASSSGLAGWGTGELFF. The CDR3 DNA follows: TGTGCCAGCAGCTCTGGACTAGCGGGATGGGGAACCGGGGAGCTGTTTTTT.

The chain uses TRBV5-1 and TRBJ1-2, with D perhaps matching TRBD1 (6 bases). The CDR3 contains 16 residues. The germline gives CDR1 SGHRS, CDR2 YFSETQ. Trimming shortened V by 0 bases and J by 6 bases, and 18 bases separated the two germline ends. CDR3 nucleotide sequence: TGCGCCAGCAGCTTGGCCGAGGGAGACTACAGGGATGGCTACACCTTC. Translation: CASSLAEGDYRDGYTF.

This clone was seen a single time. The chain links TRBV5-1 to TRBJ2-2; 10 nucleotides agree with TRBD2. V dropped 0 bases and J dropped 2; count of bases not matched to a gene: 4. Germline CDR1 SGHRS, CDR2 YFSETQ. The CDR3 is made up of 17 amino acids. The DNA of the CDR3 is TGCGCCAGCAGCTTGGCAGCGGGGGGGCCAAACACCGGGGAGCTGTTTTTT. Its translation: CASSLAAGGPNTGELFF.

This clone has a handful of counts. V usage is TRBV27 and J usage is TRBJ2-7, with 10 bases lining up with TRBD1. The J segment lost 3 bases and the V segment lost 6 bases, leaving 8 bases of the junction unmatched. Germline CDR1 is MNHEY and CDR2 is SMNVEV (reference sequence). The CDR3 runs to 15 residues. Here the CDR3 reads CASSLTGTGVYEQYF. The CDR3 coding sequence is TGTGCCAGCAGCCTGACCGGGACAGGGGTCTACGAGCAGTACTTC.

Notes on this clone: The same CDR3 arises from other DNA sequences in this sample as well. For the CDR3, the DNA is TGTGCCATCAGTGGGGACAGGGGCACCTACGAGCAGTACTTC. Encoded protein: CAISGDRGTYEQYF. This chain connects TRBV10-3 to TRBJ2-7; 10 nucleotides line up with TRBD1. The CDR3 runs 14 residues. After removal of 4 bases from V and 2 bases from J, the junction contained 2 bases not matched to a gene. Per germline, CDR1 ENHRY and CDR2 SYGVKD.

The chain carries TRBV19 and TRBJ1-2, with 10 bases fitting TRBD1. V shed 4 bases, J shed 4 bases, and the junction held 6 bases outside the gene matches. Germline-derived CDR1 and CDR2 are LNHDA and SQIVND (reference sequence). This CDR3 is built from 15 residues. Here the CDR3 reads CASSKDRGRGYGYTF. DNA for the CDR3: TGTGCCAGTAGTAAGGACAGGGGGAGAGGCTATGGCTACACCTTC.

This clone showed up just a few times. The CDR3 nucleotides read TGTGCCAGCACCCAACAGGGGATCCGCAATCAGCCCCAGCATTTT. Translation: CASTQQGIRNQPQHF. V gene TRBV18 combines with J gene TRBJ1-5; 7 bases are a match to TRBD1. The junction had 9 bases not matched to a gene; V was cut back by 8 bases and J by 2 bases. CDR3 length: 15 residues. Germline-derived CDR1 and CDR2 are KGHSH and LQKENI.

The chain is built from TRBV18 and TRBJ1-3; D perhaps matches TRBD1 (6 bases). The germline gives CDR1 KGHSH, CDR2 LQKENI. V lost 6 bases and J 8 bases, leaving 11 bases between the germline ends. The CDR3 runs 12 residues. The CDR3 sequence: CASSTEGDTIYF. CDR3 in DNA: TGTGCCAGCTCGACAGAGGGGGACACCATATATTTT.

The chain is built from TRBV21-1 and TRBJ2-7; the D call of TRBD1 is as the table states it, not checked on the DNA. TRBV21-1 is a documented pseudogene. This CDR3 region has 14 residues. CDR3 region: CASISDSDPPEQYV. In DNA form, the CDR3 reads TGTGCCAGCATCTCCGACAGCGACCCCCCCGAGCAGTACGTC.

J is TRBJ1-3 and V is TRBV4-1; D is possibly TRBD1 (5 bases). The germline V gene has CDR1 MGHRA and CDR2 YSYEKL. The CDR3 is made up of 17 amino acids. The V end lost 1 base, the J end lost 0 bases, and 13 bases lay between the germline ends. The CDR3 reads CASSQAIGAYSGNTIYF. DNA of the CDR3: TGCGCCAGCAGCCAAGCGATTGGGGCATACTCTGGAAACACCATATATTTT.

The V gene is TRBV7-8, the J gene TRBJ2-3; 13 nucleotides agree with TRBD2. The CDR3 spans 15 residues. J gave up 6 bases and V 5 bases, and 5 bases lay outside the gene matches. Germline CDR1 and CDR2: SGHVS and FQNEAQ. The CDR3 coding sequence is TGTGCCAGCAGCGGAGGGACTAGCGGGATGGATACGCAGTATTTT. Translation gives CASSGGTSGMDTQYF.

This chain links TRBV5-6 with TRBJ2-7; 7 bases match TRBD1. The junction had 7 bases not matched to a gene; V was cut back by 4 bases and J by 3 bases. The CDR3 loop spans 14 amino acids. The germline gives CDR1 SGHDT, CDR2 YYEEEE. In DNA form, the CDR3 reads TGTGCCAGCAGCCTCTGGACAGGCCTCTACGAGCAGTACGTC. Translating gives CASSLWTGLYEQYV.

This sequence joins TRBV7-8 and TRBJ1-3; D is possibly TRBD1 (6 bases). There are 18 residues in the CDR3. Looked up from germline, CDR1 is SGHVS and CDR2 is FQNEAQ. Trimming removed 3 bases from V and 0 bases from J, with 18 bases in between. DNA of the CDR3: TGTGCCAGCAGCTTGGCGGTAGGGGGTCTGCTCTCTGGAAACACCATATATTTT. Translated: CASSLAVGGLLSGNTIYF.

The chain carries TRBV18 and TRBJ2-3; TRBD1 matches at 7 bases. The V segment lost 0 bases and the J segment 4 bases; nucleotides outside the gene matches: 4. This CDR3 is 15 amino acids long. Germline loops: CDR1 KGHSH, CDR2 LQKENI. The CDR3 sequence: CASSPPRDSPDTQYF. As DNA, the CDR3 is TGTGCCAGCTCACCACCGAGGGACAGTCCAGATACGCAGTATTTT. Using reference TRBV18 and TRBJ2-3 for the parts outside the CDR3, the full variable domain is NAGVMQNPRHLVRRRGQEARLRCSPMKGHSHVYWYRQLPEEGLKFMVYLQKENIIDESGMPKERFSAEFPKEGPSILRIQQVVRGDSAAYFCASSPPRDSPDTQYFGPGTRLTVL.

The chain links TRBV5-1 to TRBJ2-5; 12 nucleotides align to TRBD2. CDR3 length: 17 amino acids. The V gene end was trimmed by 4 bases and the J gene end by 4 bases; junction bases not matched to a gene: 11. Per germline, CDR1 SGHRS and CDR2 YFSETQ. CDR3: CASSPGGLAGVSETQYF. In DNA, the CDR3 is TGCGCCAGCAGCCCCGGGGGACTAGCGGGCGTCTCAGAGACCCAGTACTTC.

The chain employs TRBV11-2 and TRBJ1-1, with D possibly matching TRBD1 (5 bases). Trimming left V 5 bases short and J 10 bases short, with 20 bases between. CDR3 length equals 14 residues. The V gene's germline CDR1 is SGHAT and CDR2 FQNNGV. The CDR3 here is CASSTGGTGGGAFF. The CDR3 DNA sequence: TGTGCCAGCAGCACGGGAGGAACCGGCGGGGGAGCTTTCTTT.

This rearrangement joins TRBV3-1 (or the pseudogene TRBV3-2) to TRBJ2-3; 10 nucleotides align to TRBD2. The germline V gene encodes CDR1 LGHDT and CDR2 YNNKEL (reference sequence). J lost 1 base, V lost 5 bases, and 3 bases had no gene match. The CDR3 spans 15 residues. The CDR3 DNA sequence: TGTGCCAGCAGCAGAGGGACTAGCGGCACAGATACGCAGTATTTT. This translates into CASSRGTSGTDTQYF.

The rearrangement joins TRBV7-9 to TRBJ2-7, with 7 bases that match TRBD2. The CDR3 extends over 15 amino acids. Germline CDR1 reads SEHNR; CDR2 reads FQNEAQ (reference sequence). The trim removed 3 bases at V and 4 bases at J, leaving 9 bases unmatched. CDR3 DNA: TGTGCCAGCAGCTTGGCGGCGGGAGATCTTTACGAGCAGTACTTC. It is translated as CASSLAAGDLYEQYF.

The CDR3 loop reads CASSPLGRGALETQYF. The CDR3 DNA reads as TGCGCCAGCAGCCCCCTCGGGCGGGGGGCCCTTGAGACCCAGTACTTC. The gene calls are TRBV5-1 and TRBJ2-5, with 8 bases fitting TRBD2. This CDR3 is built from 16 residues. Germline CDR1 reads SGHRS; CDR2 reads YFSETQ. Trimming took 4 bases from V and 5 from J; bases not matched to a gene: 13.